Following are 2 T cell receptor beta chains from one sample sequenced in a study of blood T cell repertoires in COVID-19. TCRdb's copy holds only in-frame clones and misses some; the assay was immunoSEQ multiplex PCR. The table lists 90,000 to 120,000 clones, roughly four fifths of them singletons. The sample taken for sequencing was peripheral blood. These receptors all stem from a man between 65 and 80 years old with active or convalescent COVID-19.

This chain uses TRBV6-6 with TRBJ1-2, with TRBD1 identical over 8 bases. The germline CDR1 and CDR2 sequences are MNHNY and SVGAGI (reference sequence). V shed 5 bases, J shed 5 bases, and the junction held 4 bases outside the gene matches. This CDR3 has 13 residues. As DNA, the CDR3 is TGTGCCAGCAGTCCGGACAGGGCGTATGGCTACACCTTC. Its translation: CASSPDRAYGYTF.

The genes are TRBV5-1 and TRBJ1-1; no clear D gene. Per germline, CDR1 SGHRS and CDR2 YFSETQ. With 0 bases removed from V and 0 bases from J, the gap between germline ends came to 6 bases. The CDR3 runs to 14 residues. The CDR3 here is CASSLDAVNTEAFF. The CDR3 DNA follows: TGCGCCAGCAGCTTGGATGCAGTGAACACTGAAGCTTTCTTT.